A selection of T cell receptor beta chains follows, all from one sample in a study of cytomegalovirus exposure and HLA in healthy donors. The data were produced by immunoSEQ multiplex PCR, yet TCRdb's version contains in-frame clones alone and is incomplete. Altogether about 57,000 clones are present, over 90% being singletons, with the ten largest covering about 6%. Source material: PBMCs. The receptors shown here come from a woman between 18 and 29 years old in good health and CMV-seronegative. Each CDR3 is given with its conserved first and last residue. The D gene is left open where the match is weak. Not all rows give a size; the values are once, few, many and, for expanded clones, a class.

>16|TRBV5-1|.|.|TRBJ2-1
TGCGCCAGCAGGCTGGACAGATCTTCGATATACAATGAGCAGTTCTTC
CASRLDRSSIYNEQFF
>13|TRBV9|.|.|TRBJ2-7
TGTGCCAGCAGCTACGGAGGGACGTACGAGCAGTACTTC
CASSYGGTYEQYF
>17|TRBV19|TRBD2|.|TRBJ2-1
TGTGCCAGTAGTGTCTCGGGTTGGACTAGCTTTATAGGTGAGCAGTTCTTC
CASSVSGWTSFIGEQFF
>15|TRBV9|TRBD1|.|TRBJ1-2
TGTGCCAGCGGGGACCTAGGACAGGGGATCTCTGGCTACACCTTC
CASGDLGQGISGYTF
>12|TRBV6-1|.|once|TRBJ1-2
TGTGCCAGCAGCTCGGTGAACTATGGCTACACCTTC
CASSSVNYGYTF
>17|TRBV14|.|once|TRBJ1-1
TGTGCCAGCAGCCAAGGCACGCTTTCCGGGGTGAACACTGAAGCTTTCTTT
CASSQGTLSGVNTEAFF
>17|TRBV18|TRBD2|.|TRBJ2-1
TGTGCCAGCTCACAAAGGAAAATGGGACTAGCGGGCGGGGAGCAGTTCTTC
CASSQRKMGLAGGEQFF
>13|TRBV7-2|.|.|TRBJ2-1
TGTGCCAGCAGCTTAGATCCACAGACAGTGCAGTTCTTC
CASSLDPQTVQFF
>15|TRBV7-6|TRBD1|once|TRBJ1-2
TGTGCCAGCAGCCAGGAGGACAGGGGGGCCTATGGCTACACCTTC
CASSQEDRGAYGYTF
>12|TRBV13|.|.|TRBJ1-6
TGTGCCAGCAGCACGCGCAATTCACCCCTCCACTTT
CASSTRNSPLHF
>14|TRBV25-1|TRBD1|.|TRBJ1-1
TGTGCCAGCAGTAGGACAGGGCTGAACACTGAAGCTTTCTTT
CASSRTGLNTEAFF
>13|TRBV6-5|.|.|TRBJ2-7
TGTGCCAGCAGTTACTCCGAGGAGCACGAGCAGTACTTC
CASSYSEEHEQYF
>15|TRBV4-3|.|.|TRBJ2-1
TGCGCCAGCAGCCAAGAAGGGGACACGTACAATGAGCAGTTCTTC
CASSQEGDTYNEQFF
>14|TRBV19|TRBD2|.|TRBJ2-7
TGTGCCACCACACACACCGGGGGGGGATACGAGCAGTACTTC
CATTHTGGGYEQYF
>18|TRBV7-4|.|.|TRBJ1-4
TGTGCCAGCAGCTTTCCCGGGACACCCTTAACAACTAATGAAAAACTGTTTTTT
CASSFPGTPLTTNEKLFF
>14|TRBV6-5|.|.|TRBJ2-2
TGTGCCAGCAGTTTCCGGGCGAACACCGGGGAGCTGTTTTTT
CASSFRANTGELFF
>16|TRBV15|TRBD1|.|TRBJ1-6
TGTGCCACGAAAAACCTGGAAGGGGGCTTTAATTCACCCCTCCACTTT
CATKNLEGGFNSPLHF
>13|TRBV27|.|once|TRBJ1-1
TGTGCCAGCAGTTTCCGGGAGATGACTGAAGCTTTCTTT
CASSFREMTEAFF
>13|TRBV10-3|.|.|TRBJ1-1
TGTGCCATCAGGGACAAAGAGAACACTGAAGCTTTCTTT
CAIRDKENTEAFF
>17|TRBV9|.|.|TRBJ2-6
TGTGCCAGCAGCGGGTCATGGGGCAAAACTGGGGCCAACGTCCTGACTTTC
CASSGSWGKTGANVLTF
>14|TRBV7-9|TRBD2|once|TRBJ2-2
TGTGCCAGGGCTAGCGGGAGAAACACCGGGGAGCTGTTTTTT
CARASGRNTGELFF
>15|TRBV6-4|.|.|TRBJ2-1
TGTGCCAGCAGTGACTCCGGACAAGCCTACAATGAGCAGTTCTTC
CASSDSGQAYNEQFF
>11|TRBV2|.|.|TRBJ2-3
TGTGCCAGCAGTGGTGAGGTTACGCAGTATTTT
CASSGEVTQYF
>15|TRBV6-5|.|.|TRBJ2-1
TGTGCCAGCGTTTCTTACCAGGGTACGAATAGTGAGCAGTTCTTC
CASVSYQGTNSEQFF
>11|TRBV6-4|.|.|TRBJ1-2
TGTGCCAGCACGGTCCGTGAGGGCTACACCTTC
CASTVREGYTF
>16|TRBV5-1|TRBD1|.|TRBJ2-2
TGCGCCAGCAGCTTCCCACAGGGGGCTGAGCTCCGGGAGCTGTTTTTT
CASSFPQGAELRELFF
>14|TRBV9|.|.|TRBJ1-5
TGTGCCAGCAGCGAGGGGGTGCGCAATCAGCCCCAGCATTTT
CASSEGVRNQPQHF
>16|TRBV18|.|.|TRBJ1-1
TGTGCCAGCTCACCCCCGTCCCTGGGCCGGAACACTGAAGCTTTCTTT
CASSPPSLGRNTEAFF
>15|TRBV5-5|TRBD1|.|TRBJ1-4
TGTGCCAGCAGCTTAGAGGGGGCGACTAATGAAAAACTGTTTTTT
CASSLEGATNEKLFF
>14|TRBV27|TRBD1|.|TRBJ1-2
TGTGCCAGCAGGTCGTCAGGGGGCACCTATGGCTACACCTTC
CASRSSGGTYGYTF
>16|TRBV5-6|TRBD1|.|TRBJ1-6
TGTGCCAGCAGCTGGTTGGGGGGACAGGACAATTCACCCCTCCACTTT
CASSWLGGQDNSPLHF
>15|TRBV18|.|.|TRBJ1-1
TGTGCCAGCTCACCACCTGGGGGGGTAATCACTGAAGCTTTCTTT
CASSPPGGVITEAFF
>13|TRBV9|.|.|TRBJ2-3
TGTGCCAGCAGCCACCAGGGGTGGGATACGCAGTATTTT
CASSHQGWDTQYF
>15|TRBV6-5|TRBD1|.|TRBJ1-4
TGTGCCAGCAGTCCCCGGGACAGCGGAAATGAAAAACTGTTTTTT
CASSPRDSGNEKLFF
>15|TRBV5-1|TRBD1|.|TRBJ2-3
TGCGCCAGCAGCTTGGGGGACAGAAGCAGAGATACGCAGTATTTT
CASSLGDRSRDTQYF
>15|TRBV9|.|once|TRBJ2-3
TGTGCCAGCAGCGTTCGTAGCGAGCCTAGGGATACGCAGTATTTT
CASSVRSEPRDTQYF
>15|TRBV7-2|.|.|TRBJ1-6
TGTGCCAGCAGCCCGTTCAGGGCCTCTGGTTCACCCCTCCACTTT
CASSPFRASGSPLHF
>17|TRBV7-9|TRBD2|.|TRBJ2-1
TGTGCCAGCAGCTCACGCGGGGCTAGCGGGAGTATCAATGAGCAGTTCTTC
CASSSRGASGSINEQFF
>17|TRBV7-3|.|.|TRBJ2-1
TGTGCCAGCAGCTTAAGAGGCTATGGCGGATCCTACAATGAGCAGTTCTTC
CASSLRGYGGSYNEQFF
>16|TRBV7-2|.|.|TRBJ2-1
TGTGCCAGCAGCTTGCTAGCTGGAGGTTCCTACAATGAGCAGTTCTTC
CASSLLAGGSYNEQFF
>14|TRBV5-1|.|.|TRBJ1-1
TGCGCCAGCAGCCCATCCCAAGGGGTCACTGAAGCTTTCTTT
CASSPSQGVTEAFF
>14|TRBV2|.|few|TRBJ1-4
TGTGCCAGCTTCTTTGGGCAGGCTAACGAAAAACTGTTTTTT
CASFFGQANEKLFF